Listed here is a single TCR beta chain. Its antigen is as yet unknown. The PCR used 60 Vbeta and 13 Jbeta primers. Original data processing: Among the unique TCR beta chains that a later analysis counted, some 73 million in all, some 10 million were shared. The repertoire was sequenced with immunoSEQ multiplex PCR; TCRdb's copy has only in-frame clones and lacks some. For V, J and clone size, that table is used; D and trimming come from the DNA. The table includes 200,000 or so clones, 65% to 85% detected once. The data belong to a study of cytomegalovirus exposure and HLA in healthy donors. The CDR3 spans 14 residues. Germline V gene data show CDR1 as LGHNA and CDR2 as YSLEER. V gave up 4 bases and J gave up 4 bases, with 13 bases separating them. Findings and caveats of the study: The investigators catalogued 150 to 200 TCR beta chains as cytomegalovirus-associated. Later on, an analysis tied about 17,000 TCR beta sequences to HLA alleles at 0.05 false discovery rate.

What was sequenced was PBMCs. The origin of this receptor is a man aged 50-60 years in good health and CMV-seronegative. J is TRBJ1-2 and V is TRBV4-3; possible D gene TRBD1, 5 bases. For the CDR3, the DNA is TGCGCCAGCAGCCGGAGTGGGACTCTCTATGGCTACACCTTC. It codes for CASSRSGTLYGYTF.